The 6 T cell receptor beta chains listed next were all sequenced from one sample in a study of T-cell memory formation after mild COVID-19. Using its own MiXCR run on the 5' RACE reads, TCRdb lists one record per CDR3 protein. Seen here are roughly 130,000 distinct CDR3 sequences, 16% observed once, and the top ten hold approximately 14%. The sequenced sample was PBMCs or a T cell subset sorted from them (not recorded which). The receptor source for this set is an adult woman who had mild COVID-19 (a few samples of this study predate the infection). Cell type and time point are not known.

This clonotype was counted a few times. The rearrangement links TRBV7-9 to TRBJ2-7; D is possibly TRBD1 (6 bases). This CDR3 is built from 16 residues. Germline CDR1 reads SEHNR; CDR2 reads FQNEAQ (reference sequence). V was trimmed by 1 base and J by 5 bases, leaving 18 bases between them. The CDR3 here is CASSLGLLGRGNEQYF. The CDR3 nucleotides are TGTGCCAGCAGCTTAGGGCTGCTCGGAAGGGGGAACGAGCAGTACTTC.

This clonotype was recorded a few times. V and J are TRBV12-3 or TRBV12-4 and TRBJ2-7; D is unclear. Trimming removed 7 bases from V and 0 bases from J, with 16 bases in between. CDR3 length: 15 residues. CDR3: CASTSDRLNSYEQYF. In DNA form, the CDR3 reads TGTGCCAGCACTTCAGACCGTCTCAACTCCTACGAGCAGTACTTC.

V gene TRBV29-1 combines with J gene TRBJ1-2; tentatively, D is TRBD1 (5 bases). Germline CDR1 and CDR2: SQVTM and ANQGSEA. The V and J ends lost 6 bases and 7 bases respectively, with 15 bases between them. This CDR3 has 12 residues. The CDR3 region has the DNA TGCAGCGTCTTTCGGCAGGGTGGTGGCTACACCTTC. Its protein product is CSVFRQGGGYTF.

This clonotype turned up a few times. This rearrangement joins TRBV9 to TRBJ2-7, with 10 bases matching TRBD1. Trimming cost V 0 bases and J 3 bases; bases outside gene matches: 3. CDR1 and CDR2 (germline): SGDLS, YYNGEE. The CDR3 is 15 amino acids. The CDR3 protein is CASSVGDRGSYEQYF. The CDR3 region has the DNA TGTGCCAGCAGCGTAGGGGACAGGGGAAGCTACGAGCAGTACTTC.

This clonotype was counted between two and nine times. The rearrangement uses TRBV4-2 and TRBJ1-4; tentatively, D is TRBD1 (5 bases). Germline V gene data show CDR1 as LGHNA and CDR2 as YNFKEQ. The CDR3 is 15 residues long. V lost 1 base, J lost 10 bases, and 16 bases lay in between. The CDR3 DNA follows: TGTGCCAGCAGCCAAGGTCCAGGGAATCGCGGAAAACTGTTTTTT. It encodes CASSQGPGNRGKLFF.

J is TRBJ2-7 and V is TRBV7-9; 7 bases are a match to TRBD2. With 9 bases clipped from V and 0 bases from J, the junction kept 8 bases outside the gene matches. Germline values: CDR1 SEHNR, CDR2 FQNEAQ (reference sequence). The length of the CDR3 is 14 residues. The CDR3 spells CARSRRGSSYEQYF. Written as DNA, the CDR3 is TGTGCCAGAAGCCGCCGCGGGAGCTCCTACGAGCAGTACTTC.